This T cell receptor (beta chain) was sequenced in a study of blood T cell repertoires in COVID-19. Study-level information: The United States, Italy and Spain supplied acute and convalescent COVID-19 samples. T cells, B-cell-depleted T cells, or PBMCs supplied cDNA or gDNA.

The table lists this clone with a few counts. How the authors handled the data: Reference gene primer amplification gave estimated nucleated cell counts. Clones were read by immunoSEQ multiplex PCR, and TCRdb kept only the in-frame ones, dropping some. V and J calls and clone size are as listed in that table; D and trimming were resolved from the DNA. The table includes 150,000 to 180,000 clones, 75% to 90% detected once. CDR1 and CDR2 from the germline V gene are SGHDN and FVKESK. The CDR3 runs 13 residues. V gave up 4 bases and J gave up 10 bases, with 14 bases separating them. The rearrangement joins TRBV14 to TRBJ2-1, with D perhaps matching TRBD2 (5 bases). This sequence originates from a man aged 55 to 70 with acute or convalescent COVID-19. Material for sequencing was peripheral blood. CDR3 in DNA: TGTGCCAGCAGCCCGTACAGCGGCGGGGAGCAGTTCTTC. Translation gives CASSPYSGGEQFF. Complete variable domain (other parts from reference TRBV14 and TRBJ2-1): EAGVTQFPSHSVIEKGQTVTLRCDPISGHDNLYWYRRVMGKEIKFLLHFVKESKQDESGMPNNRFLAERTGGTYSTLKVQPAELEDSGVYFCASSPYSGGEQFFGPGTRLTVL.